These 26 T cell receptor beta chains originate from one sample sequenced in a study of blood T cell repertoires in COVID-19. Produced via immunoSEQ multiplex PCR; TCRdb's table is partial and in-frame only. The table records over 250,000 clones, around nine tenths of them present only once. The material sequenced was peripheral blood. The receptors shown here come from an older woman with COVID-19, enrolled during active disease.

The CDR3 bases are TGTGCCAGCAGCTCAAATATGGCGGGACAGGGTATACACGAGCAGTACTTC. Its translation is CASSSNMAGQGIHEQYF. The chain uses TRBV27 and TRBJ2-7, with TRBD1 matching 9 bases. Losses at the gene ends were 6 bases for V and 5 bases for J; bases not matched to a gene: 17. The CDR3 length is 17 residues. Germline CDR1 is MNHEY and CDR2 is SMNVEV (reference sequence).

This clone was seen only once. This chain links TRBV2 with TRBJ2-1, with D perhaps matching TRBD2 (6 bases). Deletions cut 8 bases from V and 1 base from J, with 12 bases between. The CDR3 extends over 14 amino acids. Looked up from germline, CDR1 is SNHLY and CDR2 is FYNNEI. The CDR3 DNA reads TGTGCCAGCGGCGGGACTCAATCCTACAATGAGCAGTTCTTC. This translates into CASGGTQSYNEQFF.

This sequence joins TRBV4-2 and TRBJ2-1; 13 nucleotides agree with TRBD2. The V and J ends lost 2 bases and 4 bases, in that order; junction bases with no gene match: 8. Looked up from germline, CDR1 is LGHNA and CDR2 is YNFKEQ. This CDR3 is built from 18 residues. The CDR3 spells CASSQPDGGLAGYNEQFF. CDR3 in DNA: TGTGCCAGCAGCCAACCGGACGGGGGACTAGCGGGATACAATGAGCAGTTCTTC.

This clone was seen once. The chain has TRBV2 and TRBJ1-1; a possible D gene is TRBD1 (5 bases). The CDR3 covers 14 residues. Germline V gives CDR1 SNHLY, CDR2 FYNNEI. Trimming took 4 bases from V and 4 from J, leaving 13 bases between them. The DNA of the CDR3 is TGTGCCAGCAGTGTTCAGGGTTGGGCCACTGAAGCTTTCTTT. Its translation is CASSVQGWATEAFF.

The chain links TRBV5-6 to TRBJ1-1; no firm D call. The germline V gene has CDR1 SGHDT and CDR2 YYEEEE. This CDR3 is 15 amino acids long. V lost 4 bases and J 0 bases, leaving 13 bases between the germline ends. The CDR3 is CASSPLTRMNTEAFF. The CDR3, as DNA: TGTGCCAGCAGCCCGTTAACCAGAATGAACACTGAAGCTTTCTTT.

The chain recombines TRBV27 with TRBJ2-7; D possibly corresponds to TRBD2 (6 bases). Looked up from germline, CDR1 is MNHEY and CDR2 is SMNVEV (reference sequence). The CDR3 covers 15 residues. The germline V and J ends were trimmed by 6 bases and 0 bases, with 15 bases remaining between them. CDR3 sequence: CASRPRVGSSYEQYF. The CDR3 DNA sequence: TGTGCCAGCAGACCGAGGGTCGGGAGCTCCTACGAGCAGTACTTC.

The rearrangement links TRBV28 to TRBJ2-3; D perhaps matches TRBD2 (6 bases). CDR1 is MDHEN and CDR2 is SYDVKM in the germline V gene. CDR3 length: 15 residues. Trimming removed 2 bases from V and 5 bases from J, with 14 bases in between. CDR3 in DNA: TGTGCCAGCAGTTTAAGGGTTCGGGGGATAGATACGCAGTATTTT. It yields the protein CASSLRVRGIDTQYF.

Comment on this clone: One junction end disagrees with the germline gene, perhaps due to a read error. The chain has TRBV7-2 and TRBJ2-7, with D unresolved. This CDR3 is 14 amino acids long. Germline CDR1 is SGHTA and CDR2 is FQGNSA. CDR3 in DNA: TGTGCCAGCAGCTTAGGAGTGGTCGCCTACGGGCAGTACTTC. It codes for CASSLGVVAYGQYF.

The rearrangement links TRBV7-2 to TRBJ2-2; 8 nucleotides agree with TRBD2. Germline loops: CDR1 SGHTA, CDR2 FQGNSA. V gave up 0 bases and J gave up 4 bases; unmatched junction bases: 1. The CDR3 covers 15 residues. CDR3 sequence: CASSLAGGVTGELFF. The CDR3 nucleotides are TGTGCCAGCAGCTTAGCCGGGGGGGTCACCGGGGAGCTGTTTTTT.

This chain links TRBV7-2 with TRBJ1-2; 9 bases match TRBD1. Trimming removed 3 bases from V and 6 bases from J; junction bases left unmatched: 2. The CDR3 has 13 amino acids. The germline gives CDR1 SGHTA, CDR2 FQGNSA. DNA for the CDR3: TGTGCCAGCAGCTTTACAGGGGGCAATGGCTACACCTTC. Residues: CASSFTGGNGYTF.

This clone has only one observation. The chain employs TRBV5-6 and TRBJ1-2; no firm D call. This CDR3 spans 13 amino acids. Trimming cost V 3 bases and J 5 bases, with 11 bases left between them. Germline V gives CDR1 SGHDT, CDR2 YYEEEE. CDR3 DNA: TGTGCCAGCAGCTCGCAACCGGGTTATGGCTACACCTTC. It specifies CASSSQPGYGYTF.

The gene calls are TRBV5-4 and TRBJ2-7; 11 positions agree with TRBD1. Germline lookup yields CDR1 SGHNT and CDR2 YYREEE (reference sequence). V trimming: 4 bases; J trimming: 2 bases; junction bases outside the gene matches: 2. The CDR3 is made up of 14 amino acids. CDR3 coding DNA: TGTGCCAGCAGCCCGGACAGGGGGCCCTACGAGCAGTACTTC. Translation: CASSPDRGPYEQYF.

V and J are TRBV5-1 and TRBJ1-2; the match to TRBD1 covers 11 bases. CDR3 length equals 15 residues. Germline CDR1 SGHRS, CDR2 YFSETQ. Germline trimming cut 0 bases from V and 5 bases from J; bases unmatched to any gene: 3. CDR3 amino acids: CASSLDGQGAYGYTF. The DNA for the CDR3 is TGCGCCAGCAGCTTGGATGGACAGGGGGCTTATGGCTACACCTTC.

DNA for the CDR3: TGTGCCAGCAGTTTACTTCATGGACAGGGGGGGAAGAAGTATAAGGGCTACACCTTC. It encodes CASSLLHGQGGKKYKGYTF. The V gene is TRBV28, the J gene TRBJ1-2, with 10 bases aligning to TRBD1. Germline CDR1 and CDR2: MDHEN and SYDVKM. The V gene end was trimmed by 2 bases and the J gene end by 8 bases; junction bases not matched to a gene: 20. This CDR3 has 19 amino acids.

This clone has more than one count but fewer than ten. The rearrangement links TRBV28 to TRBJ2-7; TRBD2 agrees at 7 bases. J gave up 6 bases and V 11 bases, and 19 bases lay outside the gene matches. The V gene's germline CDR1 is MDHEN and CDR2 SYDVKM. CDR3 length: 15 amino acids. In DNA, the CDR3 is TGTGCCTCCCTTAGGGAAGGAGCGGGAACTCGCGAGCAGTACTTC. Translation gives CASLREGAGTREQYF.

This sequence joins TRBV11-3 and TRBJ1-1; D is ambiguous. Per germline, CDR1 SGHNT and CDR2 YENEEA. The germline V and J ends were trimmed by 0 bases and 2 bases, with 4 bases remaining between them. CDR3 length: 13 amino acids. CDR3 nucleotides: TGTGCCAGCAGCTTAGATGGCAACACTGAAGCTTTCTTT. It is translated as CASSLDGNTEAFF. The full variable domain, rest sourced from reference TRBV11-3 and TRBJ1-1, is EAGVVQSPRYKIIEKKQPVAFWCNPISGHNTLYWYLQNLGQGPELLIRYENEEAVDDSQLPKDRFSAERLKGVDSTLKIQPAELGDSAVYLCASSLDGNTEAFFGQGTRLTVV.

This clone was observed a few times. This chain joins TRBV5-1 and TRBJ2-3; the match to TRBD2 covers 11 bases. Losses at the gene ends were 2 bases for V and 3 bases for J; bases not matched to a gene: 5. CDR1 and CDR2 (germline): SGHRS, YFSETQ. This CDR3 region has 16 residues. The DNA for the CDR3 is TGCGCCAGCAGCTTTGTTGGGACTAGCGGAACAGATACGCAGTATTTT. This translates into CASSFVGTSGTDTQYF.

This chain joins TRBV3-1 (or the pseudogene TRBV3-2) and TRBJ2-7; no reliable D call. V lost 1 base and J 3 bases, leaving 10 bases between the germline ends. Per the germline V gene, CDR1 is LGHDT and CDR2 is YNNKEL (reference sequence). The CDR3 length is 14 residues. The CDR3 coding sequence is TGTGCCAGCAGCCAAGGAGGCAGTTTCTACGAGCAGTACTTC. Amino acid sequence: CASSQGGSFYEQYF.

J is TRBJ1-5 and V is TRBV5-8; 7 bases map to TRBD1. From germline, CDR1 is SGHTS and CDR2 YDEGEE. The CDR3 loop spans 17 amino acids. V gave up 3 bases and J gave up 6 bases; unmatched junction bases: 15. The CDR3 DNA reads TGTGCCAGCAGCTCCATCACCGGGACAGCTTGGAGTCAGCCCCAGCATTTT. It codes for CASSSITGTAWSQPQHF.

The chain has TRBV10-3 and TRBJ2-3; 13 bases are a match to TRBD2. The CDR3 consists of 15 residues. Trimming took 6 bases from V and 6 from J; bases not matched to a gene: 6. In germline, CDR1 is ENHRY, CDR2 SYGVKD. The CDR3 DNA sequence: TGTGCCATCAGAATACTAGCGGGGGGGGCTGATACGCAGTATTTT. Protein: CAIRILAGGADTQYF.

The J gene is TRBJ2-7, the V gene TRBV10-3; unclear D gene. V was trimmed by 0 bases and J by 1 base, leaving 10 bases between them. This CDR3 comprises 15 residues. The germline gives CDR1 ENHRY, CDR2 SYGVKD. This chain's CDR3 is CAISESPPSSYEQYF. CDR3 nucleotides: TGTGCCATCAGTGAGTCTCCCCCTTCTTCCTACGAGCAGTACTTC.

This clone was seen a handful of times. The chain has TRBV19 and TRBJ2-7, with 9 positions matching TRBD1. The CDR3 spans 15 residues. Per germline, CDR1 LNHDA and CDR2 SQIVND (reference sequence). Unmatched junction bases numbered 9, after V lost 3 bases and J lost 6 bases. For the CDR3, the DNA is TGTGCCAGTAGTATGGGCACAGGGGGCTTGAGCGAGCAGTACTTC. Encoded protein: CASSMGTGGLSEQYF.

The CDR3 region is CASSPAAGFPEQYF. The CDR3 coding sequence is TGTGCCAGCTCACCGGCGGCAGGGTTTCCCGAGCAGTACTTC. V is TRBV18 and J is TRBJ2-7; D perhaps matches TRBD1 (5 bases). V was shortened by 3 bases and J by 6 bases, with 15 bases between the two germline ends. The CDR3 consists of 14 residues. CDR1 is KGHSH, CDR2 LQKENI, per germline.

The genes are TRBV6-5 and TRBJ2-6; D might be TRBD2 (5 bases). The V end was cut by 2 bases, the J end by 4 bases, with 12 bases between. The CDR3 contains 16 residues. Germline V gene data show CDR1 as MNHEY and CDR2 as SVGAGI. This chain's CDR3 is CASSYKAGSGANVLTF. The CDR3 nucleotides read TGTGCCAGCAGTTACAAGGCGGGTTCCGGGGCCAACGTCCTGACTTTC.

The V gene is TRBV30, the J gene TRBJ2-5; 7 bases agree with TRBD2. V was clipped by 0 bases and J by 5 bases; unmatched bases: 3. CDR3 length: 13 amino acids. Germline V gene data show CDR1 as GTSNPN and CDR2 as SVGIG (reference sequence). CDR3 sequence: CAWSVVRGETQYF. The DNA for the CDR3 is TGTGCCTGGAGTGTAGTGCGGGGGGAGACCCAGTACTTC.

The rearrangement uses TRBV21-1 and TRBJ1-5; TRBD1 is the table's D call and was not checked against the DNA. TRBV21-1 constitutes a pseudogene. The CDR3 consists of 17 residues. CDR3 amino acids: CASSRRDRGVPDQPQHF. The CDR3 region has the DNA TGTGCCAGCAGCAGACGGGACAGGGGTGTGCCGGACCAGCCCCAGCATTTT.